This record covers a single T cell receptor (beta chain). Assay: immunoSEQ multiplex PCR; the TCRdb copy retains only in-frame clones and omits some. This repertoire shows around 6,500 clones, 60% to 80% found once; its top ten account for 13%. The sample originates from a study of T cell clones after liver transplantation. Across the study: A pre-transplant mixed lymphocyte reaction with TCRbeta sequencing defined graft-donor-reactive clones followed in post-transplant blood.

The TCR comes from a human patient who received a liver transplant. The graft donor may account for some of the T cells. The specimen comprised CD8+ T cells from blood, sampled approximately 3.5 years after liver transplant.

The CDR3 bases are TGTGCCAGCAGTCCCGCGGGCGGGACTGAAGCTTTCTTT. Translation: CASSPAGGTEAFF. The chain recombines TRBV28 with TRBJ1-1; D not resolved. V lost 5 bases, J lost 5 bases, and 12 bases lay in between. Germline loops: CDR1 MDHEN, CDR2 SYDVKM. This CDR3 is built from 13 residues.